Shown below are 10 T cell receptor beta chains from a single sample sequenced in a study of cytomegalovirus exposure and HLA in healthy donors. The method was immunoSEQ multiplex PCR; TCRdb's version includes in-frame clones alone and lacks a portion of them. The data show 200,000 or so clones, with about 89% seen just once and approximately 0.99% held by the top ten. The source material was PBMCs. Source of these receptors: a young woman in good health and CMV-seronegative.

The rearrangement uses TRBV5-1 and TRBJ2-1; D possibly corresponds to TRBD2 (6 bases). Germline assignment: CDR1 SGHRS and CDR2 YFSETQ. The CDR3 consists of 16 residues. Trimming took 3 bases from V and 0 from J, leaving 13 bases between them. CDR3 amino acids: CASSYELGSSYNEQFF. The CDR3 region has the DNA TGCGCCAGCAGCTACGAGCTCGGGAGCTCCTACAATGAGCAGTTCTTC.

This clone was seen once. The V call is TRBV10-1, the J call TRBJ1-1, with D perhaps matching TRBD1 (5 bases). This CDR3 comprises 13 residues. Trimming took off 7 bases at V and 3 bases at J, with 12 bases between the two ends. Germline loops: CDR1 WNHNN, CDR2 SYGVQD (reference sequence). The CDR3 reads CASNFGRDTEAFF. Here the CDR3 DNA reads TGCGCCAGCAATTTCGGCAGGGACACTGAAGCTTTCTTT.

V is TRBV9 and J is TRBJ1-4, with no clear D. Germline lookup yields CDR1 SGDLS and CDR2 YYNGEE. The CDR3 loop spans 14 amino acids. V was cut by 7 bases and J by 2 bases, with 12 bases left in between. This chain's CDR3 is CASGSLATNEKLFF. The CDR3 DNA reads as TGTGCCAGCGGGAGTCTGGCCACTAATGAAAAACTGTTTTTT.

This chain's CDR3 is CASRSPGGSSNQPQHF. The CDR3 DNA reads as TGTGCCAGCAGATCCCCAGGGGGCTCGAGCAATCAGCCCCAGCATTTT. The chain carries TRBV2 and TRBJ1-5; 8 bases map to TRBD1. Trimming cost V 6 bases and J 1 base; bases outside gene matches: 8. The germline gives CDR1 SNHLY, CDR2 FYNNEI. This CDR3 region has 16 residues.

The table lists this clone with a count of one. CDR3 DNA: TGTGCCAGCAGTGAGCTCGACGAGCAGTACTTC. Amino acids: CASSELDEQYF. The chain employs TRBV6-6 and TRBJ2-7, with D unresolved. The CDR3 totals 11 residues. From germline, CDR1 is MNHNY and CDR2 SVGAGI (reference sequence). The V gene lost 5 bases and the J gene lost 5 bases, with 7 bases spanning the gap.

This chain joins TRBV18 and TRBJ1-2; D unclear. The CDR3 loop spans 11 amino acids. Germline V gene lookup returns CDR1 KGHSH and CDR2 LQKENI. With 3 bases removed from V and 5 bases from J, the gap between germline ends came to 4 bases. The CDR3 DNA sequence: TGTGCCAGCTCACCCTCGTATGGCTACACCTTC. It is translated as CASSPSYGYTF.

This chain links TRBV19 with TRBJ2-5; 9 nucleotides line up with TRBD1. Germline V gene sequence: CDR1 LNHDA, CDR2 SQIVND (reference sequence). V lost 3 bases to trimming and J lost 8 bases; unmatched junction nucleotides: 13. This CDR3 has 16 residues. The CDR3 bases are TGTGCCAGTAGTATCCAACAGGGGGCTGCCCAGGGTACCCAGTACTTC. It specifies CASSIQQGAAQGTQYF.

This rearrangement joins TRBV6-5 to TRBJ2-7, with 8 positions matching TRBD1. The CDR3 has 14 residues. Losses at the gene ends were 5 bases for V and 4 bases for J; bases not matched to a gene: 7. From germline, CDR1 is MNHEY and CDR2 SVGAGI. CDR3 nucleotides: TGTGCCAGCAGTCTAAGACAGGGGTCTTACGAGCAGTACTTC. Translated, it gives CASSLRQGSYEQYF.

The J gene is TRBJ1-2, the V gene TRBV5-4; a possible D gene is TRBD1 (6 bases). The germline V gene has CDR1 SGHNT and CDR2 YYREEE (reference sequence). CDR3 length: 16 residues. The ends were cut back, 4 bases at V and 0 bases at J, with 16 bases in the middle. CDR3 bases: TGTGCCAGCAGCCCTGGCTCCGGGGGGCCTAACTATGGCTACACCTTC. It is translated as CASSPGSGGPNYGYTF.

The chain combines TRBV9 with TRBJ1-4; 7 bases map to TRBD1. From germline, CDR1 is SGDLS and CDR2 YYNGEE. V lost 4 bases and J lost 4; bases outside the gene matches: 7. The length of the CDR3 is 15 residues. CDR3 sequence reads: CASSSAGQSNEKLFF. The CDR3 DNA is TGTGCCAGCAGCTCCGCGGGACAGAGTAATGAAAAACTGTTTTTT.